These 25 T cell receptor beta chains originate from one sample sequenced in a study of blood T cell repertoires in COVID-19. Sequenced by immunoSEQ multiplex PCR; TCRdb stores in-frame clones only, minus some. The table includes 110,000 or so clones, less than 80% detected once. The material sequenced was peripheral blood. The receptors shown here come from a man in his fifties or sixties with acute or convalescent COVID-19.

This rearrangement joins TRBV7-5 to TRBJ2-7; the DNA was not used to check the table's D call, TRBD2. TRBV7-5 is termed a pseudogene. The CDR3 runs 17 residues. The CDR3 nucleotides are TGTGCCAGAAGCTTGGGGACTAGCGGGACGATGCGCTACGAGCAGTACTTC. Its protein is CARSLGTSGTMRYEQYF.

The genes are TRBV19 and TRBJ1-4; 10 nucleotides match TRBD1. The CDR3 spans 17 residues. CDR1 is LNHDA and CDR2 is SQIVND in the germline V gene (reference sequence). The V gene end was trimmed by 5 bases and the J gene end by 4 bases; junction bases not matched to a gene: 10. The CDR3 bases are TGTGCCAGTAGTTCGCCGGGACAGGGGAGACTTAATGAAAAACTGTTTTTT. As protein: CASSSPGQGRLNEKLFF.

This clone came up once. The gene calls are TRBV7-9 and TRBJ1-2; tentatively, D is TRBD1 (5 bases). The length of the CDR3 is 15 residues. V lost 5 bases and J 4 bases, leaving 17 bases between the germline ends. Germline V gene sequence: CDR1 SEHNR, CDR2 FQNEAQ (reference sequence). CDR3: CASSNSGTGLYGYTF. The CDR3 coding sequence is TGTGCCAGCAGCAATAGCGGAACGGGGCTCTATGGCTACACCTTC. Together with reference TRBV7-9 and TRBJ1-2, the CDR3 gives the full variable domain: DTGVSQNPRHKITKRGQNVTFRCDPISEHNRLYWYRQTLGQGPEFLTYFQNEAQLEKSRLLSDRFSAERPKGSFSTLEIQRTEQGDSAMYLCASSNSGTGLYGYTFGSGTRLTVV.

CDR3 nucleotides: TGTGCCAGCAGCCTGGGACAGGGATCGTATAGCAATCAGCCCCAGCATTTT. It specifies CASSLGQGSYSNQPQHF. The rearrangement links TRBV7-8 to TRBJ1-5, with 9 bases that match TRBD1. This CDR3 is 17 amino acids long. The germline CDR1 and CDR2 sequences are SGHVS and FQNEAQ. The ends lost 5 bases at V and 0 bases at J; junction bases unmatched: 8.

The rearrangement links TRBV5-1 to TRBJ2-7; D possibly corresponds to TRBD2 (6 bases). V was pared by 4 bases and J by 0 bases, with 17 bases between. The CDR3 consists of 16 residues. Germline CDR1 is SGHRS and CDR2 is YFSETQ. The chain's CDR3 is CASSRMGGSSSYEQYF. The CDR3 nucleotides read TGCGCCAGCAGCCGAATGGGGGGATCAAGCTCCTACGAGCAGTACTTC.

The J gene is TRBJ2-1, the V gene TRBV18; TRBD1 matches 8 bases. The V segment lost 5 bases and the J segment 3 bases; nucleotides outside the gene matches: 6. The CDR3 contains 15 residues. Germline V gene data show CDR1 as KGHSH and CDR2 as LQKENI. The CDR3: CASSSGQANYNEQFF. CDR3 sequence (DNA): TGTGCCAGCTCATCGGGACAGGCTAACTACAATGAGCAGTTCTTC. The whole variable domain, remainder taken from reference TRBV18 and TRBJ2-1, is NAGVMQNPRHLVRRRGQEARLRCSPMKGHSHVYWYRQLPEEGLKFMVYLQKENIIDESGMPKERFSAEFPKEGPSILRIQQVVRGDSAAYFCASSSGQANYNEQFFGPGTRLTVL.

The chain couples TRBV5-6 to TRBJ2-7; D possibly corresponds to TRBD2 (6 bases). CDR3 size: 14 residues. CDR1 is SGHDT, CDR2 YYEEEE, per germline. Trimming took off 4 bases at V and 3 bases at J, with 14 bases between the two ends. This CDR3 is CASSPWGGGYEQYF. The CDR3 nucleotides are TGTGCCAGCAGCCCCTGGGGAGGAGGCTACGAGCAGTACTTC.

The rearrangement uses TRBV6-1 and TRBJ2-5; 8 bases align to TRBD1. This CDR3 region has 15 residues. The J segment lost 7 bases and the V segment lost 0 bases, leaving 7 bases of the junction unmatched. Per germline, CDR1 MNHNS and CDR2 SASEGT. DNA for the CDR3: TGTGCCAGCAGTGAAGCGCGGGCAGGGGGCGCGACCCAGTACTTC. This codes for CASSEARAGGATQYF.

The gene calls are TRBV6-5 and TRBJ2-2, with 7 bases fitting TRBD1. The CDR3 totals 15 residues. The junction had 4 bases not matched to a gene; V was cut back by 0 bases and J by 6 bases. The germline V gene encodes CDR1 MNHEY and CDR2 SVGAGI. The CDR3 here is CASSYSTGIPGELFF. The CDR3 coding sequence is TGTGCCAGCAGTTACTCGACAGGGATCCCCGGGGAGCTGTTTTTT.

The chain uses TRBV7-9 and TRBJ1-1; TRBD1 agrees at 7 bases. V lost 2 bases to trimming and J lost 4 bases; unmatched junction nucleotides: 10. This CDR3 comprises 16 residues. The germline V gene encodes CDR1 SEHNR and CDR2 FQNEAQ (reference sequence). CDR3 DNA sequence: TGTGCCAGCAGCTTAACGGGACAGAAGTTATCCACTGAAGCTTTCTTT. Amino acid sequence: CASSLTGQKLSTEAFF.

This chain joins TRBV25-1 and TRBJ1-4; D might be TRBD1 (6 bases). The CDR3 spans 18 residues. The V gene's germline CDR1 is MGHDK and CDR2 SYGVNS. The V gene lost 1 base and the J gene lost 5 bases, with 20 bases spanning the gap. CDR3 coding DNA: TGTGCCAGCAGTGAATTTGGCAGGGGAAACTCAGGAAATGAAAAACTGTTTTTT. Its protein product is CASSEFGRGNSGNEKLFF.

J is TRBJ2-1 and V is TRBV4-1, with D possibly being TRBD1 (6 bases). This CDR3 contains 16 residues. The germline V and J ends were trimmed by 6 bases and 0 bases, with 15 bases remaining between them. CDR1 and CDR2 (germline): MGHRA, YSYEKL. CDR3 nucleotides: TGCGCCAGCAGGACAGGAATCCAAAGCTCCTACAATGAGCAGTTCTTC. This translates into CASRTGIQSSYNEQFF.

This clone was counted a few times. J is TRBJ1-6 and V is TRBV7-8; weak D call: TRBD1 (5 bases). V was cut by 5 bases and J by 5 bases, with 10 bases left in between. CDR3 length: 14 amino acids. Germline CDR1 and CDR2: SGHVS and FQNEAQ. The CDR3 region has the DNA TGTGCCAGCAGCCACGCGGGGGATAATTCACCCCTCCACTTT. Amino acids: CASSHAGDNSPLHF.

The genes are TRBV10-3 and TRBJ2-5; a weak D match, TRBD2 (6 bases). V was clipped by 7 bases and J by 2 bases, with 11 bases between them. The germline V gene encodes CDR1 ENHRY and CDR2 SYGVKD. This CDR3 has 13 residues. CDR3: CAIMRDPQETQYF. For the CDR3, the DNA is TGTGCCATCATGCGGGACCCACAAGAGACCCAGTACTTC.

This sequence joins TRBV27 and TRBJ1-4; TRBD1 agrees at 7 bases. With V trimmed by 5 bases and J by 8 bases, 11 bases remained unmatched. CDR3 length: 15 amino acids. The germline gives CDR1 MNHEY, CDR2 SMNVEV (reference sequence). This CDR3 reads CASSPTGARREKLFF. In DNA form, the CDR3 reads TGTGCCAGCAGTCCCACAGGGGCAAGAAGGGAAAAACTGTTTTTT.

Points on this clone: Compared with germline, one end of the junction differs, possibly owing to a read error. The sample contains more than one DNA sequence encoding this CDR3. The chain carries TRBV6-5 and TRBJ2-1; D might be TRBD2 (7 bases). Per germline, CDR1 MNHEY and CDR2 SVGAGI. The CDR3 has 16 residues. The DNA for the CDR3 is TGCGCCAGCAGTTACTCCTATGTAGGGGGGGCCGATGAGCAGTTCTTC. This codes for CASSYSYVGGADEQFF.

The J gene is TRBJ2-7, the V gene TRBV18; TRBD1 might be the D (5 bases). This CDR3 region has 14 residues. The germline CDR1 and CDR2 sequences are KGHSH and LQKENI. V lost 5 bases and J lost 1, with 12 bases in between. CDR3: CASSEQGGSYEQYF. Written as DNA, the CDR3 is TGTGCCAGCTCAGAGCAGGGTGGATCCTACGAGCAGTACTTC.

The rearrangement uses TRBV6-5 and TRBJ1-5, with TRBD1 as a possible D gene (5 bases). V was shortened by 4 bases and J by 0 bases, with 13 bases between the two germline ends. CDR1 is MNHEY, CDR2 SVGAGI, per germline. This CDR3 is 16 amino acids long. The DNA for the CDR3 is TGTGCCAGCAGTTCCGGGGGTACTCATAGCAATCAGCCCCAGCATTTT. This encodes CASSSGGTHSNQPQHF.

DNA of the CDR3: TGTGCCAGTAGTATCGGACAGGGAACCTACGAGCAGTACTTC. It codes for CASSIGQGTYEQYF. The chain employs TRBV19 and TRBJ2-7, with 8 bases that match TRBD1. In germline, CDR1 is LNHDA, CDR2 SQIVND (reference sequence). The CDR3 consists of 14 residues. The trim removed 3 bases at V and 2 bases at J, leaving 3 bases unmatched.

This clone was detected only once. This chain joins TRBV10-1 and TRBJ1-2; D ambiguous. Trimming took off 6 bases at V and 2 bases at J, with 16 bases between the two ends. This CDR3 spans 15 amino acids. The germline CDR1 and CDR2 sequences are WNHNN and SYGVQD (reference sequence). DNA of the CDR3: TGCGCCAGCAGCGCCGGATCGGGTGGGAACTATGGCTACACCTTC. Translation gives CASSAGSGGNYGYTF.

The J gene is TRBJ2-5, the V gene TRBV28, with a weak D call TRBD2 (5 bases). V lost 3 bases to trimming and J lost 7 bases, with 18 bases between them. The CDR3 runs to 15 residues. Germline CDR1 and CDR2: MDHEN and SYDVKM. The CDR3, as DNA: TGTGCCAGCAGTTTGGCCCGAAGGGCCCGGGGGACCCAGTACTTC. Translation gives CASSLARRARGTQYF.

The V and J genes are TRBV19 and TRBJ2-2, with a tentative D call TRBD1 (5 bases). Germline V gene data show CDR1 as LNHDA and CDR2 as SQIVND (reference sequence). Trimming left V 3 bases short and J 0 bases short, with 5 bases between. The CDR3 spans 14 residues. In DNA form, the CDR3 reads TGTGCCAGTAGTATGACAGCGAACACCGGGGAGCTGTTTTTT. Encoded protein: CASSMTANTGELFF.

The V and J genes are TRBV24-1 and TRBJ2-2; TRBD2 agrees at 10 bases. Germline assignment: CDR1 KGHDR and CDR2 SFDVKD. V lost 1 base and J lost 1; bases outside the gene matches: 8. CDR3 size: 19 residues. The CDR3 nucleotides are TGTGCCACCAGTGATTTCGGTCTAGCGGGAGCGTTGAACACCGGGGAGCTGTTTTTT. Translating it yields CATSDFGLAGALNTGELFF.

This clone occurred once. CDR3 coding DNA: TGCGCCAGCAGCCAAGATAGATGGCAGCCCCAGCATTTT. It yields the protein CASSQDRWQPQHF. The V and J genes are TRBV4-1 and TRBJ1-5, with unresolved D. The CDR3 is 13 residues long. V lost 0 bases and J 7 bases, leaving 7 bases between the germline ends. Germline assignment: CDR1 MGHRA and CDR2 YSYEKL.

This clone was recorded a few times. The rearrangement links TRBV10-1 to TRBJ2-1; a weak D match, TRBD1 (5 bases). The CDR3 contains 13 residues. Deletions cut 3 bases from V and 9 bases from J, with 12 bases between. The germline V gene has CDR1 WNHNN and CDR2 SYGVQD (reference sequence). The CDR3 loop reads CASSDQIRGEQFF. CDR3 coding DNA: TGCGCCAGCAGTGATCAGATTAGGGGTGAGCAGTTCTTC.